One and the same sample provided the 5 T cell receptor beta chains below, sequenced in a study of blood T cell repertoires in COVID-19. Only in-frame clones appear in the TCRdb table, and some are missing; sequencing was by immunoSEQ multiplex PCR. The sample has 150,000 to 200,000 clones; about 88% are singletons. The sequenced sample consisted of peripheral blood. These receptors were collected from a man in his 60s with COVID-19, enrolled during active disease.

The V and J genes are TRBV18 and TRBJ1-1; D is ambiguous. Germline values: CDR1 KGHSH, CDR2 LQKENI. The CDR3 contains 13 residues. Trimming removed 0 bases at V and 0 bases at J, with 2 bases between. The CDR3 nucleotides are TGTGCCAGCTCACCACCCATGAACACTGAAGCTTTCTTT. Protein: CASSPPMNTEAFF.

The gene calls are TRBV7-9 and TRBJ2-1; 8 positions agree with TRBD1. The germline V gene encodes CDR1 SEHNR and CDR2 FQNEAQ (reference sequence). This CDR3 has 15 amino acids. Trimming took 4 bases from V and 6 from J; bases not matched to a gene: 8. The CDR3 sequence is CASSWTGTGVNEQFF. The CDR3 DNA reads TGTGCCAGCAGCTGGACCGGGACAGGAGTCAATGAGCAGTTCTTC. The variable domain in full, completed from reference TRBV7-9 and TRBJ2-1, reads DTGVSQNPRHKITKRGQNVTFRCDPISEHNRLYWYRQTLGQGPEFLTYFQNEAQLEKSRLLSDRFSAERPKGSFSTLEIQRTEQGDSAMYLCASSWTGTGVNEQFFGPGTRLTVL.

J is TRBJ1-2 and V is TRBV18; 7 bases fit TRBD1. V trimming: 1 base; J trimming: 8 bases; junction bases outside the gene matches: 4. The CDR3 consists of 13 residues. CDR1 KGHSH and CDR2 LQKENI come from the germline V gene. The CDR3 DNA sequence: TGTGCCAGCTCACCACAGGGGGCTCGGGGCTACACCTTC. This translates into CASSPQGARGYTF.

The chain uses TRBV11-2 and TRBJ2-2; 12 bases are a match to TRBD2. The CDR3 spans 16 residues. Trimming at V came to 0 bases and at J to 6 bases, leaving 2 bases not matched to a gene. Per the germline V gene, CDR1 is SGHAT and CDR2 is FQNNGV. CDR3 nucleotides: TGTGCCAGCAGCTTAGACGGACTAGCGGGGTCCGGGGAGCTGTTTTTT. Translating gives CASSLDGLAGSGELFF.

This clone has just a few counts. The chain links TRBV3-1 (or the pseudogene TRBV3-2) to TRBJ2-7; a weak D match, TRBD2 (5 bases). Germline assignment: CDR1 LGHDT and CDR2 YNNKEL (reference sequence). Trimming pared 2 bases from V and 4 bases from J, leaving 6 bases between. This CDR3 comprises 12 residues. CDR3 sequence: CASSQREYEQYF. The CDR3 region has the DNA TGTGCCAGCAGCCAACGGGAATACGAGCAGTACTTC.